The 12 T cell receptor beta chains presented below share a single source sample, sequenced in a study of blood T cells in healthy people across ages. With a J-beta primer mix and a sample-barcoded 5' primer, a second PCR ran about 6 to 11 cycles. TCRdb independently ran MiXCR on the 5' RACE reads; one entry per CDR3 protein. The table records hundreds of thousands of distinct CDR3 sequences, approximately 49% of them present only once. Sequencing used blood. The source of these receptors is a woman aged 60-70 years in good health.

Remarks on this clonotype: A much larger clone differs from this one at a single base, so this may be a read error. This sequence joins TRBV12-3 or TRBV12-4 and TRBJ2-5; D might be TRBD2 (6 bases). The CDR3 is 13 residues long. The CDR3 DNA follows: TGTGCCAGCAGGCGGGACCCCCAAGAGATCCAGTACTTC. Translated, it gives CASRRDPQEIQYF.

The chain has TRBV4-1 and TRBJ2-6; D possibly corresponds to TRBD1 (5 bases). The CDR3 contains 17 residues. Germline-derived CDR1 and CDR2 are MGHRA and YSYEKL. V dropped 0 bases and J dropped 2 bases, with 11 bases sitting between them. The CDR3 region has the DNA TGCGCCAGCAGCCAAGATCGTTCACAGGCTGGGGCCAACGTCCTGACTTTC. Protein product: CASSQDRSQAGANVLTF.

This clonotype has just a few counts. V gene TRBV3-1 combines with J gene TRBJ1-5; D is uncertain. CDR1 and CDR2 from the germline V gene are LGHDT and YNNKEL (reference sequence). V was cut by 2 bases and J by 8 bases, with 10 bases left in between. The CDR3 consists of 13 residues. CDR3 amino acids: CASSQIGREPQHF. For the CDR3, the DNA is TGTGCCAGCAGCCAAATCGGGCGAGAGCCCCAGCATTTT.

V gene TRBV4-3 combines with J gene TRBJ1-2; D unresolved. This CDR3 has 13 amino acids. Trimming took 0 bases from V and 7 from J, leaving 9 bases between them. Germline V gene sequence: CDR1 LGHNA, CDR2 YSLEER. In DNA, the CDR3 is TGCGCCAGCAGCCAAGACCATGGGAGTGGCTACACCTTC. Translated: CASSQDHGSGYTF.

This rearrangement joins TRBV7-8 to TRBJ2-5; no definite D call. V gave up 1 base and J gave up 2 bases, with 23 bases separating them. The CDR3 has 19 amino acids. In germline, CDR1 is SGHVS, CDR2 FQNEAQ. The CDR3 loop is CASSLGAIMGTKRQETQYF. Written as DNA, the CDR3 is TGTGCCAGCAGCTTAGGAGCCATTATGGGTACGAAGAGGCAAGAGACCCAGTACTTC.

This clonotype was picked up a small number of times. V gene TRBV7-9 combines with J gene TRBJ2-5; 9 positions match TRBD2. CDR1 SEHNR and CDR2 FQNEAQ come from the germline V gene (reference sequence). V was pared by 5 bases and J by 7 bases, with 14 bases of the junction left unmatched. This CDR3 has 16 residues. The CDR3 bases are TGTGCCAGCAGCCCCGTAGCGGGGGACTATTTATGGACCCAGTACTTC. Translation: CASSPVAGDYLWTQYF. Looking up the rest from reference TRBV7-9 and TRBJ2-5 gives the full variable domain: DTGVSQNPRHKITKRGQNVTFRCDPISEHNRLYWYRQTLGQGPEFLTYFQNEAQLEKSRLLSDRFSAERPKGSFSTLEIQRTEQGDSAMYLCASSPVAGDYLWTQYFGPGTRLLVL.

V and J are TRBV10-3 and TRBJ2-5; 8 nucleotides agree with TRBD2. The J call may be mistaken, given a closer DNA end match to TRBJ2-7. This CDR3 comprises 16 residues. The germline gives CDR1 ENHRY, CDR2 SYGVKD. CDR3 region: CAISDTVSGSFYEQYF. Written as DNA, the CDR3 is TGTGCCATCAGTGATACGGTGAGCGGGAGTTTCTACGAGCAGTACTTC.

This clonotype was seen more than once but under ten times. The rearrangement uses TRBV20-1 and TRBJ2-7; the D is unclear. V was shortened by 5 bases and J by 1 base, with 3 bases between the two germline ends. CDR1 DFQATT and CDR2 SNEGSKA come from the germline V gene (reference sequence). The CDR3 runs 10 residues. The DNA for the CDR3 is TGCAGTGCTGGGTCCTACGAGCAGTACTTC. This gives the protein CSAGSYEQYF.

The V and J genes are TRBV5-1 and TRBJ2-1; D not resolved. Germline V gene lookup returns CDR1 SGHRS and CDR2 YFSETQ. The CDR3 is 15 residues long. V lost 2 bases and J lost 0, with 9 bases in between. In DNA, the CDR3 is TGCGCCAGCAGCTTTACGGAGAGCTCCTACAATGAGCAGTTCTTC. Translated: CASSFTESSYNEQFF.

The chain has TRBV2 and TRBJ2-1; TRBD2 agrees at 12 bases. Trimming cost V 5 bases and J 4 bases; bases outside gene matches: 15. This CDR3 is 19 amino acids long. Germline assignment: CDR1 SNHLY and CDR2 FYNNEI. The CDR3 DNA follows: TGTGCCAGCAGTCCTTCTAGCGGGAGGGCCAAGGTAGCATACAATGAGCAGTTCTTC. Translating it yields CASSPSSGRAKVAYNEQFF.

There are a few counts of this clonotype. The chain joins TRBV28 to TRBJ2-7, with D possibly being TRBD1 (6 bases). Trimming stripped 2 bases from V and 4 bases from J, with 21 bases between. Germline loops: CDR1 MDHEN, CDR2 SYDVKM. The CDR3 spans 17 residues. The CDR3 bases are TGTGCCAGCAGTTTACCCCTATCGTCGGACAGCAGATACGAGCAGTACTTC. Encoded protein: CASSLPLSSDSRYEQYF.

The rearrangement joins TRBV10-3 to TRBJ2-1, with D uncertain. Germline-derived CDR1 and CDR2 are ENHRY and SYGVKD. The CDR3 covers 13 residues. V gave up 9 bases and J gave up 10 bases, with 19 bases separating them. The CDR3 DNA reads as TGTGCCATAAGCCCTGGATTGGGCTACGAGCAGTTCTTC. This translates into CAISPGLGYEQFF.